This TCR beta chain appears in the sequencing data of a study of T cell repertoires in cytomegalovirus infection. TCRdb processed the reads anew with MiXCR; each CDR3 protein has one entry. The top ten clones hold roughly 8% of a sample with fewer than 700,000 distinct CDR3 sequences, 24% of them seen once. This clonotype was observed a handful of times. The antigen is undetermined. Trimming cost V 4 bases and J 4 bases; bases outside gene matches: 7. The V gene's germline CDR1 is MNHEY and CDR2 SVGAGI. The CDR3 has 17 amino acids. Overall study findings and caveats: The ex vivo response was dominated by HLA-C-restricted CMV-specific TCR beta clonotypes. There were carriers of CMV plus the relevant HLA, and cumulative public TCR beta family frequency identified them.

The sample was CD8+ T cells from PBMCs. This TCR came from a human donor in good health (CMV status not recorded). Some clones in this sample may be carry-over from other donors' samples. The V and J genes are TRBV6-5 and TRBJ2-1; 13 bases are shared with TRBD2. The CDR3 sequence: CASSFRLAGGGYNEQFF. In nucleotides, the CDR3 is TGTGCCAGCAGTTTCCGACTAGCGGGGGGTGGTTACAATGAGCAGTTCTTC.